One and the same sample provided the 29 T cell receptor beta chains below, sequenced in a study of T cells in Graves' hyperthyroidism and ophthalmopathy. The TCR beta CDR3 regions underwent amplification using RNA transcripts as the source. HTBI primers were the set used in a first-round RT-PCR of the TCR CDR3. In TCRdb, the multiplex PCR reads were re-called with MiXCR into one record per CDR3 protein. Among about 580,000 distinct CDR3 sequences listed, roughly 46% were seen once. Specimen: peripheral blood or thyroid tissue (not recorded which). Every receptor here comes from a woman under 30 with Graves' hyperthyroidism.

This chain links TRBV14 with TRBJ2-5; maybe TRBD1 (8 bases). Germline V gene lookup returns CDR1 SGHDN and CDR2 FVKESK. The V end was cut by 4 bases, the J end by 5 bases, with 20 bases between. The length of the CDR3 is 16 residues. The DNA for the CDR3 is TGTGCCAGCAGCCCCGACAGGGGAGGGTTCCGTGAGACCCAGTACTTC. Residues: CASSPDRGGFRETQYF.

The DNA of the CDR3 is TGTGCCAGCAGTTACGGAGGGGCAGGGGACACTGAAGCTTTCTTT. This sequence encodes CASSYGGAGDTEAFF. The chain carries TRBV6-5 and TRBJ1-1; D may be TRBD1 (6 bases). CDR3 length: 15 amino acids. V shed 2 bases and J shed 3 bases, with 13 bases lying between them. From germline, CDR1 is MNHEY and CDR2 SVGAGI.

V and J are TRBV7-2 and TRBJ1-5, with D perhaps TRBD1 (6 bases). The CDR3 spans 16 residues. Germline CDR1 reads SGHTA; CDR2 reads FQGNSA. V was clipped by 1 base and J by 1 base, with 11 bases between them. CDR3 sequence reads: CASSLGRGGSNQPQHF. DNA for the CDR3: TGTGCCAGCAGCTTAGGCAGGGGCGGGAGCAATCAGCCCCAGCATTTT.

The V and J genes are TRBV7-9 and TRBJ2-2, with 11 bases matching TRBD2. Per the germline V gene, CDR1 is SEHNR and CDR2 is FQNEAQ (reference sequence). After removal of 4 bases from V and 3 bases from J, the junction contained 4 bases not matched to a gene. CDR3 length equals 16 residues. The CDR3 bases are TGTGCCAGCAGCTATAGCGGGAGGGCCGACACCGGGGAGCTGTTTTTT. Its translation: CASSYSGRADTGELFF.

This chain uses TRBV29-1 with TRBJ2-7; no clear D gene. V lost 6 bases to trimming and J lost 0 bases, with 18 bases between them. The CDR3 runs 15 residues. The germline V gene encodes CDR1 SQVTM and CDR2 ANQGSEA. The DNA of the CDR3 is TGCAGCGTCATACCAACCGCCCGGGCCTCCTACGAGCAGTACTTC. Encoded protein: CSVIPTARASYEQYF.

This clonotype was seen a single time. The J gene is TRBJ1-5, the V gene TRBV20-1; a weak D match, TRBD1 (5 bases). Germline CDR1 and CDR2: DFQATT and SNEGSKA (reference sequence). This CDR3 has 15 residues. Trimming pared 3 bases from V and 3 bases from J, leaving 15 bases between. The CDR3 DNA is TGCAGTGCTAGGGGCGAGCGGGGGGACAATCAGCCCCAGCATTTT. It translates to CSARGERGDNQPQHF.

This clonotype was counted at least ten times. The chain joins TRBV7-3 to TRBJ2-2; the D is unclear. Trimming cost V 4 bases and J 4 bases, with 13 bases left between them. The CDR3 has 15 amino acids. Germline assignment: CDR1 SGHTA and CDR2 FQGTGA. The CDR3 reads CASSSNTAITGELFF. Here the CDR3 DNA reads TGTGCCAGCAGCTCAAACACGGCCATCACCGGGGAGCTGTTTTTT. The variable domain in full, with the rest retrieved from reference TRBV7-3 and TRBJ2-2, is GAGVSQTPSNKVTEKGKYVELRCDPISGHTALYWYRQSLGQGPEFLIYFQGTGAADDSGLPNDRFFAVRPEGSVSTLKIQRTERGDSAVYLCASSSNTAITGELFFGEGSRLTVL.

This rearrangement joins TRBV15 to TRBJ1-2, with a tentative D call TRBD1 (6 bases). Looked up from germline, CDR1 is LNHNV and CDR2 is YYDKDF (reference sequence). CDR3 length: 13 amino acids. Trimming removed 3 bases at V and 6 bases at J, with 11 bases between. The CDR3 DNA follows: TGTGCCACCAGCAGCCCGGGACACCATGGCTACACCTTC. Encoded protein: CATSSPGHHGYTF.

This clonotype has ten or more counts. The chain is built from TRBV7-2 and TRBJ2-7; tentative D call: TRBD2 (6 bases). The CDR3 is made up of 16 amino acids. CDR1 SGHTA and CDR2 FQGNSA come from the germline V gene. The V and J ends lost 0 bases and 4 bases respectively, with 16 bases between them. The CDR3: CASSLAMSQAGYEQYF. The CDR3 DNA follows: TGTGCCAGCAGCTTAGCTATGAGCCAAGCGGGTTACGAGCAGTACTTC.

The chain employs TRBV2 and TRBJ2-7, with a tentative D call TRBD2 (5 bases). The V end was cut by 8 bases, the J end by 3 bases, with 11 bases between. This CDR3 comprises 12 residues. Per germline, CDR1 SNHLY and CDR2 FYNNEI. As DNA, the CDR3 is TGTGCCAGCCTAGCAGGCATCTACGAGCAGTACTTC. This sequence encodes CASLAGIYEQYF.

The V call is TRBV4-1, the J call TRBJ1-6; no clear D. This CDR3 is built from 17 residues. V lost 4 bases and J lost 10, with 23 bases in between. From germline, CDR1 is MGHRA and CDR2 YSYEKL. Here the CDR3 reads CASSLEAQTAVGSPLHF. The CDR3 DNA reads as TGCGCCAGCAGCCTGGAAGCACAGACCGCCGTAGGATCACCCCTCCACTTT.

The chain has TRBV15 and TRBJ1-5; D is possibly TRBD1 (6 bases). This CDR3 has 18 residues. CDR1 and CDR2 from the germline V gene are LNHNV and YYDKDF (reference sequence). V lost 3 bases and J lost 0, with 18 bases in between. The CDR3 is CATSSLSGTPYSNQPQHF. The CDR3, as DNA: TGTGCCACCAGCAGCCTTTCCGGGACACCTTATAGCAATCAGCCCCAGCATTTT.

This clonotype was detected ten times or more. The chain combines TRBV7-8 with TRBJ1-5, with a possible D match to TRBD1 (6 bases). Trimming removed 4 bases from V and 6 bases from J, with 10 bases in between. This CDR3 comprises 13 residues. Germline-derived CDR1 and CDR2 are SGHVS and FQNEAQ. DNA for the CDR3: TGTGCCAGCAGCTCTGGACAGTCTCAGCCCCAGCATTTT. Encoded protein: CASSSGQSQPQHF.

This clonotype was seen repeatedly, ten times or more. The rearrangement joins TRBV2 to TRBJ1-2, with no clear D. CDR3 size: 13 residues. Trimming stripped 4 bases from V and 1 base from J, with 7 bases between. Per the germline V gene, CDR1 is SNHLY and CDR2 is FYNNEI. The CDR3 sequence: CASSATFNYGYTF. The CDR3 DNA reads as TGTGCCAGCAGTGCTACCTTTAACTATGGCTACACCTTC. Full variable domain (remainder filled in from reference TRBV2 and TRBJ1-2): EPEVTQTPSHQVTQMGQEVILRCVPISNHLYFYWYRQILGQKVEFLVSFYNNEISEKSEIFDDQFSVERPDGSNFTLKIRSTKLEDSAMYFCASSATFNYGYTFGSGTRLTVV.

This clonotype was found once. The chain recombines TRBV12-3 or TRBV12-4 with TRBJ1-4, with D hard to call. V lost 6 bases and J lost 8, with 10 bases in between. The length of the CDR3 is 12 residues. In DNA form, the CDR3 reads TGTGCCAGCAGCCGATGGATCGAAAAACTGTTTTTT. It translates to CASSRWIEKLFF.

This clonotype was seen at least ten times. The chain carries TRBV19 and TRBJ1-6; no firm D call. V gave up 6 bases and J gave up 9 bases, with 9 bases separating them. CDR1 and CDR2 from the germline V gene are LNHDA and SQIVND (reference sequence). CDR3 size: 12 residues. The CDR3 loop is CASRSSGSPLHF. For the CDR3, the DNA is TGTGCCAGTAGATCAAGCGGTTCACCCCTCCACTTT.

The chain links TRBV20-1 to TRBJ1-2, with a possible D match to TRBD1 (6 bases). CDR3 size: 14 residues. V lost 5 bases to trimming and J lost 0 bases, with 13 bases between them. Germline CDR1 DFQATT, CDR2 SNEGSKA (reference sequence). The CDR3: CSAEYRAPNYGYTF. In DNA, the CDR3 is TGCAGTGCTGAATACAGGGCACCTAACTATGGCTACACCTTC.

The CDR3 region has the DNA TGTGCCAGCAGCTCTACCAGTGGGGGGCTCTATGGCTACACCTTC. Amino acids: CASSSTSGGLYGYTF. The chain couples TRBV7-9 to TRBJ1-2, with TRBD1 as a possible D gene (6 bases). The CDR3 spans 15 residues. V gave up 4 bases and J gave up 4 bases, with 16 bases separating them. CDR1 is SEHNR and CDR2 is FQNEAQ in the germline V gene (reference sequence).

A remark on this clonotype: Without the conserved terminal phenylalanine or tryptophan, this CDR3 likely stems from a read error. No DNA is shown, since the ends of the CDR3 on it are uncertain; the CDR3 is the one TCRdb lists. The V gene is TRBV20-1, the J gene TRBJ2-7; TRBD2, the D gene given by the table, was not confirmed from the DNA. The CDR3 is 8 residues long, counting both termini. Germline CDR1 and CDR2: DFQATT and SNEGSKA (reference sequence). CDR3 residues: CSANGLAG.

The chain employs TRBV29-1 and TRBJ2-7, with 11 bases lining up with TRBD2. This CDR3 region has 14 residues. CDR1 and CDR2 from the germline V gene are SQVTM and ANQGSEA. V lost 8 bases and J lost 3; bases outside the gene matches: 9. The CDR3 bases are TGCAGCTCCTTACTAGCGGGGGAGAACTACGAGCAGTACTTC. Encoded protein: CSSLLAGENYEQYF.

This clonotype was seen only a few times. The chain uses TRBV10-3 and TRBJ2-1; TRBD2 matches at 12 bases. The CDR3 runs to 17 residues. V was pared by 4 bases and J by 2 bases, with 6 bases of the junction left unmatched. Germline CDR1 is ENHRY and CDR2 is SYGVKD. CDR3 protein: CAISGTSGDATYNEQFF. In DNA form, the CDR3 reads TGTGCCATCAGTGGGACTAGCGGGGACGCTACCTACAATGAGCAGTTCTTC.

DNA for the CDR3: TGTGCCAGCAACCCATGGACGGCAGAGACCTATGGCTACACCTTC. This gives the protein CASNPWTAETYGYTF. This sequence joins TRBV25-1 and TRBJ1-2; no firm D call. The CDR3 has 15 residues. Germline V gene data show CDR1 as MGHDK and CDR2 as SYGVNS. V was cut by 7 bases and J by 4 bases, with 19 bases left in between.

This clonotype came up many times. This chain joins TRBV12-3 or TRBV12-4 and TRBJ1-2; D might be TRBD1 (6 bases). Trimming shortened V by 6 bases and J by 6 bases, and 11 bases separated the two germline ends. CDR3 length equals 12 residues. CDR3 sequence (DNA): TGTGCCAGCAGCCCGGGACACCATGGCTACACCTTC. Its protein is CASSPGHHGYTF.

This clonotype was counted only a few times. Sequence at one end of the junction differs from germline and may be a read error. The V call is TRBV29-1, the J call TRBJ1-2, with D unclear. Germline CDR1 reads SQVTM; CDR2 reads ANQGSEA. The CDR3 sequence is 13 residues long. CDR3 loop: CSVGPTKGYGYTF. The CDR3 DNA is TGCAGCGTGGGTCCAACGAAGGGCTATGGCTACACTTTC.

The chain links TRBV7-9 to TRBJ1-6, with a tentative D call TRBD1 (6 bases). The V end lost 5 bases, the J end lost 8 bases, and 10 bases lay between the germline ends. Looked up from germline, CDR1 is SEHNR and CDR2 is FQNEAQ (reference sequence). The CDR3 covers 13 residues. The chain's CDR3 is CASSLGQHSPLHF. The CDR3 bases are TGTGCCAGCAGCCTTGGACAGCATTCACCCCTCCACTTT.

This clonotype was found many times. J is TRBJ1-4 and V is TRBV6-1; D possibly corresponds to TRBD1 (5 bases). V gave up 10 bases and J gave up 3 bases, with 12 bases separating them. The germline V gene has CDR1 MNHNS and CDR2 SASEGT. The CDR3 is 13 residues long. CDR3 residues: CATRDGANEKLFF. The CDR3 DNA reads as TGTGCCACTAGGGACGGTGCTAATGAAAAACTGTTTTTT.

This clonotype has a single count. The V and J genes are TRBV24-1 and TRBJ2-1; D may be TRBD1 or TRBD2 (6 bases each). V was shortened by 2 bases and J by 9 bases, with 16 bases between the two germline ends. Germline-derived CDR1 and CDR2 are KGHDR and SFDVKD. This CDR3 is 15 amino acids long. The CDR3 DNA reads TGTGCCACCAGTGATTCGGGGGCATCATGGGGTGAGCAGTTCTTC. This gives the protein CATSDSGASWGEQFF.

As concerns this clonotype: This is likely a read error, given that the CDR3 carries no conserved phenylalanine or tryptophan at its end. The limits of the CDR3 on the DNA are not certain, so only TCRdb's listed CDR3 is given. CDR3 sequence: CASSSSGP. The chain has TRBV7-9 and TRBJ2-7. Germline V lookup: CDR1 SEHNR, CDR2 FQNEAQ (reference sequence). From its first to its last residue, the CDR3 has 8 amino acids.

The chain uses TRBV7-6 and TRBJ1-4; perhaps TRBD1 as D (6 bases). The CDR3 is 14 amino acids. CDR1 is SGHVS and CDR2 is FNYEAQ in the germline V gene. The germline V and J ends were trimmed by 5 bases and 11 bases, with 18 bases remaining between them. The CDR3 DNA sequence: TGTGCCAGCAGCAGGGGGGACCGCCCAGCCAAACTGTTTTTT. The encoded protein is CASSRGDRPAKLFF.